The rows below give T cell receptor beta chains drawn from one sample of a study of cytomegalovirus exposure and HLA in healthy donors. Assay used: immunoSEQ multiplex PCR; TCRdb lists only in-frame clones, some missing. The data hold 250,000 to 350,000 clones, with 80% observed a single time. The sequencing sample was made of PBMCs. Receptors originate from a girl aged 2-9 years in good health and CMV-seronegative. CDR3s leave out the opening cysteine and the closing phenylalanine or tryptophan.

- | TRBV6-5 | ASSLAGGNTGELF
TRBJ2-5 | TRBV18 | ASSPRDQETQY
TRBJ1-2 | TRBV25-1 | ASRSWAGDGYT
TRBJ1-4 | TRBV7-9 | ASSLKRTGEKLF
TRBJ2-3 | TRBV13 | ASSSIIAGGSTDTQY
TRBJ2-1 | TRBV27 | ASSLSVAGVSSGARNEQF
TRBJ2-3 | TRBV7-6 | ASSPFGLVHDTQY
TRBJ1-1 | TRBV28 | ASSLLSTGIEAF
TRBJ1-5 | TRBV27 | ASSLGQGAQPQH
TRBJ2-7 | TRBV5-1 | ASSLDLGTGYPYEQY
TRBJ2-7 | TRBV19 | ASSIGTSLSYEQY
TRBJ2-2 | TRBV18 | ASSRRDTGELF
TRBJ2-5 | TRBV13 | ASSLVRGGEETQY
TRBJ1-5 | TRBV5-6 | ASSFAGGSTNQPQH
TRBJ2-7 | TRBV9 | ASSVASGVPSYEQY
TRBJ1-1 | TRBV19 | ASSIRPGGITEAF
TRBJ2-2 | TRBV6-5 | ASSYGPRVNTGELF
TRBJ1-4 | TRBV2 | ASSVFLGDSLATNEKLF
TRBJ2-7 | TRBV25-1 | ASSEYSGNEQY
TRBJ1-4 | TRBV9 | ASNRGMGTNEKLF
TRBJ1-2 | TRBV14 | ASSLQGYGYT
TRBJ2-3 | TRBV11-2 | ASSLSWGGTDTQY
TRBJ2-7 | TRBV5-5 | ASSLAAGWEQY
TRBJ2-1 | TRBV5-1 | ASSLAPGQGKQF
TRBJ1-1 | TRBV19 | ASRTGTTLDTEAF
TRBJ2-5 | TRBV10-3 | AIRGQGEGETQY
TRBJ1-3 | TRBV2 | ASRGYRVAGNTIY
TRBJ2-3 | TRBV4-2 | ASSQDPSSGTQY
TRBJ2-7 | TRBV5-4 | ASRDRLAGAGDEQY
TRBJ2-2 | TRBV2 | ASSVGGGSTGELF
TRBJ2-3 | TRBV27 | ASSFEPRHTDTQY
TRBJ1-1 | TRBV19 | ASSIEGGGTEAF
TRBJ2-6 | TRBV9 | ASSVVSNVLT
- | TRBV25-1 | ASSEYPPGRAPYEQY
TRBJ2-3 | TRBV21-1 | ASSRKDWRGSFTDTQY
TRBJ1-2 | TRBV2 | ASSSGGGYT
TRBJ1-2 | TRBV7-9 | ASSGREVRYYGYT